This T cell receptor (beta chain) was sequenced during a study of blood T cell repertoires in COVID-19. In the study overall: Acute and convalescent COVID-19 samples came from the United States, Italy and Spain. PBMCs, B-cell-depleted T cells, or T cells provided the cDNA or gDNA that made up the material.

V was trimmed by 0 bases and J by 5 bases, leaving 7 bases between them. In germline, CDR1 is SGHAT, CDR2 FQNNGV. CDR3 size: 13 residues. Per the original data handling: Estimation of nucleated cell counts was performed using reference gene primer amplification. Some clones are missing from TCRdb's copy, which holds only in-frame ones; the method was immunoSEQ multiplex PCR. The D gene and trimming were derived from the DNA, and the V and J assignments and clone size from that table. The repertoire holds 90,000 or so clones, with around 72% as singletons. The material sequenced was peripheral blood. The TCR comes from an elderly woman with acute or convalescent COVID-19. The V call is TRBV11-2, the J call TRBJ1-1; D not certain. The CDR3 reads CASSLDLYTEAFF. CDR3 sequence (DNA): TGTGCCAGCAGCTTAGATCTGTATACTGAAGCTTTCTTT.